This T cell receptor (beta chain) was captured in a study of blood T cell repertoires in COVID-19. The length of the CDR3 is 16 residues. Germline CDR1 reads LNHDA; CDR2 reads SQIVND (reference sequence). Trimming pared 3 bases from V and 0 bases from J, leaving 12 bases between. Sequencing used immunoSEQ multiplex PCR; TCRdb keeps in-frame clones, though not all of them. The sample yields over 200,000 clones, over 80% seen once. The sequence was collected from a human donor in a cohort sampled during active COVID-19. What was sequenced was peripheral blood. V is TRBV19 and J is TRBJ1-5, with D perhaps matching TRBD1 (6 bases). CDR3 loop: CASSIRQDYSNQPQHF. The CDR3 nucleotides read TGTGCCAGTAGTATCCGACAGGATTATAGCAATCAGCCCCAGCATTTT.